The rows below give T cell receptor beta chains drawn from one sample of a study of human T cells and chemical hapten exposure. TCRdb reanalysed the RACE reads using MiXCR and keeps one entry per CDR3 protein. Among fewer than 300,000 distinct CDR3 sequences listed, 7.5% to 8% were seen once. The sample in question was whole blood, obtained in connection with sensitization to the hapten diphenylcyclopropenone (DPC). The receptors stem from a man aged 18 to 29 with alopecia areata. Some clones in this sample may be carry-over from other donors' samples. Each CDR3 is given with its conserved first and last residue. The D gene is left open where the match is weak. A row's size may be missing; if present it is once, few, many or a size class.

v_gene: TRBV20-1
abundance: few
j_gene: TRBJ2-2
d_gene: .
CDR3aa: CSARSDTNTGELFF
CDR3nt: TGCAGTGCTAGATCGGACACCAACACCGGGGAGCTGTTTTTT

v_gene: TRBV6-2/TRBV6-3
abundance: .
j_gene: TRBJ2-3
d_gene: .
CDR3aa: CASSGPSQTQYF
CDR3nt: TGTGCCAGCAGCGGTCCGAGTCAAACGCAGTATTTT

v_gene: TRBV29-1
abundance: .
j_gene: TRBJ2-3
d_gene: .
CDR3aa: CSASDDPGDTQYF
CDR3nt: TGCAGCGCCTCCGATGATCCGGGGGATACGCAGTATTTT

v_gene: TRBV29-1
abundance: .
j_gene: TRBJ1-1
d_gene: .
CDR3aa: CSVEERQLNTEAFF
CDR3nt: TGCAGCGTTGAGGAGAGACAGCTGAACACTGAAGCTTTCTTT

v_gene: TRBV20-1
abundance: few
j_gene: TRBJ1-6
d_gene: .
CDR3aa: CSAPMMTASSYNSPLHF
CDR3nt: TGCAGTGCTCCGATGATGACCGCGAGCTCCTATAATTCACCCCTCCACTTT

v_gene: TRBV9
abundance: many
j_gene: TRBJ1-6
d_gene: .
CDR3aa: CASSGAGNSPLHF
CDR3nt: TGTGCCAGCAGCGGGGCGGGGAATTCACCCCTCCACTTT

v_gene: TRBV4-1
abundance: few
j_gene: TRBJ2-2
d_gene: .
CDR3aa: CASSQDFEAGELFF
CDR3nt: TGCGCCAGCAGCCAAGATTTCGAGGCCGGGGAGCTGTTTTTT

v_gene: TRBV9
abundance: few
j_gene: TRBJ2-1
d_gene: TRBD2
CDR3aa: CASSSTTSMNEQFF
CDR3nt: TGTGCCAGCAGCTCTACGACTAGCATGAATGAGCAGTTCTTC

v_gene: TRBV7-9
abundance: many
j_gene: TRBJ2-3
d_gene: .
CDR3aa: CASSRTTGSADTQYF
CDR3nt: TGTGCCAGCAGCCGAACTACAGGGAGCGCAGATACGCAGTATTTT

v_gene: TRBV5-1
abundance: .
j_gene: TRBJ1-2
d_gene: .
CDR3aa: CASSLERDGDYGYTF
CDR3nt: TGCGCCAGCAGCTTGGAAAGGGACGGAGACTATGGCTACACCTTC

v_gene: TRBV6-1
abundance: .
j_gene: TRBJ2-3
d_gene: .
CDR3aa: CASSEGQRSTDTQYF
CDR3nt: TGTGCCAGCAGTGAAGGGCAGCGGAGCACAGATACGCAGTATTTT

v_gene: TRBV20-1
abundance: .
j_gene: TRBJ2-7
d_gene: TRBD2
CDR3aa: CSATLGGAGEQYF
CDR3nt: TGCAGTGCTACCCTCGGGGGGGCGGGCGAGCAGTACTTC

v_gene: TRBV5-1
abundance: many
j_gene: TRBJ1-2
d_gene: TRBD1
CDR3aa: CASKTTGGAKLTF
CDR3nt: TGCGCCAGCAAAACAACAGGGGGCGCGAAACTCACCTTC

v_gene: TRBV7-9
abundance: many
j_gene: TRBJ1-5
d_gene: .
CDR3aa: CASSPRAIGPQHF
CDR3nt: TGTGCCAGCAGCCCGAGGGCGATAGGGCCCCAGCATTTT

v_gene: TRBV12-3/TRBV12-4
abundance: few
j_gene: TRBJ2-3
d_gene: TRBD1
CDR3aa: CASRPRSGTGDTDTQYF
CDR3nt: TGTGCCAGCAGGCCCCGGTCGGGGACAGGGGATACAGATACGCAGTATTTT

v_gene: TRBV3-1
abundance: few
j_gene: TRBJ2-1
d_gene: TRBD1
CDR3aa: CASSHVGTGDNEQFF
CDR3nt: TGTGCCAGCAGCCATGTTGGCACAGGGGACAATGAGCAGTTCTTC

v_gene: TRBV7-2
abundance: .
j_gene: TRBJ2-1
d_gene: TRBD1
CDR3aa: CASSFRTGVSYNEQFF
CDR3nt: TGTGCCAGCAGCTTCCGAACAGGGGTCTCCTACAATGAGCAGTTCTTC

v_gene: TRBV5-1
abundance: .
j_gene: TRBJ2-1
d_gene: TRBD1
CDR3aa: CASGRDSNEQFF
CDR3nt: TGCGCCAGCGGACGGGACAGCAATGAGCAGTTCTTC

v_gene: TRBV29-1
abundance: many
j_gene: TRBJ2-5
d_gene: TRBD2
CDR3aa: CSVGVAGDLQETQYF
CDR3nt: TGCAGCGTTGGGGTAGCGGGGGACCTACAAGAGACCCAGTACTTC

v_gene: TRBV20-1
abundance: .
j_gene: TRBJ1-2
d_gene: .
CDR3aa: CSAKDPYGWGYTF
CDR3nt: TGCAGTGCCAAGGATCCCTATGGGTGGGGCTACACCTTC

v_gene: TRBV6-2/TRBV6-3
abundance: many
j_gene: TRBJ1-5
d_gene: .
CDR3aa: CASGGRGFGNQPQHF
CDR3nt: TGTGCCAGCGGGGGCCGGGGGTTTGGAAATCAGCCCCAGCATTTT

v_gene: TRBV6-5
abundance: few
j_gene: TRBJ1-6
d_gene: .
CDR3aa: CASSYSEVSPLHF
CDR3nt: TGTGCCAGCAGTTACTCCGAAGTTTCACCCCTCCACTTT

v_gene: TRBV18
abundance: .
j_gene: TRBJ1-1
d_gene: .
CDR3aa: CASSPPGGTEAFF
CDR3nt: TGTGCCAGCTCACCACCGGGGGGGACTGAAGCTTTCTTT

v_gene: TRBV29-1
abundance: few
j_gene: TRBJ2-5
d_gene: .
CDR3aa: CSALDGGETQYF
CDR3nt: TGCAGCGCCCTGGACGGCGGGGAGACCCAGTACTTC

v_gene: TRBV27
abundance: .
j_gene: TRBJ1-5
d_gene: TRBD1
CDR3aa: CASSLSPGGRNQPQHF
CDR3nt: TGTGCCAGCAGTTTGTCGCCAGGGGGTCGCAATCAGCCCCAGCATTTT

v_gene: TRBV7-9
abundance: many
j_gene: TRBJ2-7
d_gene: .
CDR3aa: CASSSGGRSITYEQYF
CDR3nt: TGTGCCAGCAGCTCGGGGGGCCGATCTATTACCTACGAGCAGTACTTC

v_gene: TRBV3-1
abundance: .
j_gene: TRBJ1-1
d_gene: .
CDR3aa: CASSQGPYTEAFF
CDR3nt: TGTGCCAGCAGCCAGGGGCCTTACACTGAAGCTTTCTTT

v_gene: TRBV28
abundance: few
j_gene: TRBJ1-5
d_gene: .
CDR3aa: CAGGQYSNQPQHF
CDR3nt: TGTGCCGGGGGCCAATATAGCAATCAGCCCCAGCATTTT

v_gene: TRBV20-1
abundance: .
j_gene: TRBJ1-5
d_gene: TRBD1
CDR3aa: CSAVDRGRRQPQHF
CDR3nt: TGCAGTGCTGTTGACAGGGGGCGCAGGCAGCCCCAGCATTTT

v_gene: TRBV11-2
abundance: .
j_gene: TRBJ1-1
d_gene: .
CDR3aa: CASSYREVTEAFF
CDR3nt: TGTGCCAGCAGCTACAGGGAGGTAACTGAAGCTTTCTTT

v_gene: TRBV7-2
abundance: .
j_gene: TRBJ1-5
d_gene: .
CDR3aa: CASSLSRPLNQPQHF
CDR3nt: TGTGCCAGCAGCTTAAGTCGGCCCCTCAATCAGCCCCAGCATTTT

v_gene: TRBV6-1
abundance: few
j_gene: TRBJ1-5
d_gene: .
CDR3aa: CASSVWRNQPQHF
CDR3nt: TGTGCCAGCAGTGTATGGAGAAATCAGCCCCAGCATTTT

v_gene: TRBV3-1
abundance: .
j_gene: TRBJ2-1
d_gene: TRBD2
CDR3aa: CASSHPRGLSPYNEQFF
CDR3nt: TGTGCCAGCAGCCACCCTCGGGGACTATCCCCCTACAATGAGCAGTTCTTC

v_gene: TRBV12-3/TRBV12-4
abundance: .
j_gene: TRBJ2-3
d_gene: .
CDR3aa: CASSFTDTDTQYF
CDR3nt: TGTGCCAGCAGTTTTACAGACACAGATACGCAGTATTTT

v_gene: TRBV29-1
abundance: few
j_gene: TRBJ2-1
d_gene: .
CDR3aa: CSVGVHGSSYNEQFF
CDR3nt: TGCAGCGTTGGGGTACACGGGAGCTCCTACAATGAGCAGTTCTTC

v_gene: TRBV7-2
abundance: many
j_gene: TRBJ2-3
d_gene: .
CDR3aa: CASSTGGRGTDTQYF
CDR3nt: TGTGCCAGCAGCACGGGGGGCCGAGGGACAGATACGCAGTATTTT

v_gene: TRBV12-3/TRBV12-4
abundance: .
j_gene: TRBJ2-1
d_gene: .
CDR3aa: CASSSAYPSYNEQFF
CDR3nt: TGTGCCAGCAGTTCGGCCTACCCCTCCTACAATGAGCAGTTCTTC

v_gene: TRBV5-1
abundance: few
j_gene: TRBJ2-1
d_gene: .
CDR3aa: CASSLAFSRNEQFF
CDR3nt: TGCGCCAGCAGCTTGGCCTTCAGCCGGAATGAGCAGTTCTTC

v_gene: TRBV5-8
abundance: few
j_gene: TRBJ1-5
d_gene: .
CDR3aa: CASSVTGRPNQPQHF
CDR3nt: TGTGCCAGCAGCGTCACGGGGCGTCCTAATCAGCCCCAGCATTTT

v_gene: TRBV24-1
abundance: .
j_gene: TRBJ2-3
d_gene: TRBD1
CDR3aa: CVTSDIRQGYVGTDTQYF
CDR3nt: TGTGTCACCAGTGATATTAGACAGGGGTATGTAGGAACAGATACGCAGTATTTT

v_gene: TRBV5-1
abundance: .
j_gene: TRBJ1-5
d_gene: .
CDR3aa: CASSLTGSDQPQHF
CDR3nt: TGCGCCAGCAGCTTGACAGGGTCAGATCAGCCCCAGCATTTT

v_gene: TRBV25-1
abundance: few
j_gene: TRBJ2-1
d_gene: TRBD2
CDR3aa: CASSDTAGGSNEQFF
CDR3nt: TGTGCCAGCAGTGATACAGCGGGGGGCTCCAATGAGCAGTTCTTC

v_gene: TRBV28
abundance: .
j_gene: TRBJ2-7
d_gene: .
CDR3aa: CASEGSYEQYF
CDR3nt: TGTGCCAGTGAGGGATCCTACGAGCAGTACTTC

v_gene: TRBV27
abundance: few
j_gene: TRBJ2-5
d_gene: .
CDR3aa: CASRVFLGARETQYF
CDR3nt: TGTGCCAGCAGGGTCTTCCTGGGGGCGAGAGAGACCCAGTACTTC

v_gene: TRBV9
abundance: .
j_gene: TRBJ2-2
d_gene: TRBD1
CDR3aa: CASSGQGGTGELFF
CDR3nt: TGTGCCAGCAGCGGACAGGGGGGCACCGGGGAGCTGTTTTTT

v_gene: TRBV14
abundance: .
j_gene: TRBJ2-1
d_gene: TRBD2
CDR3aa: CASSQDTAGALYNEQFF
CDR3nt: TGTGCCAGCAGCCAAGATACAGCGGGGGCCCTATACAATGAGCAGTTCTTC

v_gene: TRBV12-3/TRBV12-4
abundance: many
j_gene: TRBJ1-1
d_gene: .
CDR3aa: CASSIGRRTEAFF
CDR3nt: TGTGCCAGCAGTATAGGGAGGCGAACTGAAGCTTTCTTT

v_gene: TRBV20-1
abundance: many
j_gene: TRBJ1-5
d_gene: TRBD1
CDR3aa: CSAREQGAGSNQPQHF
CDR3nt: TGCAGTGCTAGGGAACAGGGGGCAGGTAGCAATCAGCCCCAGCATTTT

v_gene: TRBV2
abundance: .
j_gene: TRBJ2-7
d_gene: .
CDR3aa: CASSGMSGYSYEQYF
CDR3nt: TGTGCCAGCAGTGGTATGAGCGGGTACTCCTACGAGCAGTACTTC